Below are 13 T cell receptor beta chains sequenced from a single sample in a study of T cells after yellow fever vaccination. TCRdb re-called the 5' RACE reads through MiXCR, storing one row per CDR3 protein. The sample includes 300,000 or so distinct CDR3 sequences, approximately 13% seen only once; the top ten take 0.45% to 0.65%. This specimen was CD4+ T cells sorted from PBMCs, taken 45 days after the yellow fever booster vaccination. These receptors were obtained from a man aged 25 to 40 who received the YFV17D yellow fever vaccine.

The chain couples TRBV30 to TRBJ2-2, with TRBD2 as a possible D gene (5 bases). Trimming stripped 1 base from V and 5 bases from J, with 14 bases between. There are 15 residues in the CDR3. CDR1 and CDR2 (germline): GTSNPN, SVGIG (reference sequence). CDR3 in amino acids: CAWSGVSGTTGELFF. CDR3 nucleotides: TGTGCCTGGAGTGGGGTGAGCGGAACGACCGGGGAGCTGTTTTTT.

This chain connects TRBV18 to TRBJ2-7; perhaps TRBD2 as D (6 bases). V gave up 2 bases and J gave up 2 bases, with 10 bases separating them. CDR1 is KGHSH and CDR2 is LQKENI in the germline V gene. The CDR3 extends over 14 amino acids. CDR3 sequence reads: CASSPAGNTYEQYF. As DNA, the CDR3 is TGTGCCAGCTCACCAGCGGGGAACACCTACGAGCAGTACTTC.

In this sample, this clonotype turned up a few times. The chain employs TRBV7-2 and TRBJ2-1; 9 bases are a match to TRBD1. V shed 2 bases and J 4 bases; nucleotides not matched to a gene: 6. Per germline, CDR1 SGHTA and CDR2 FQGNSA. The CDR3 is 16 amino acids. The CDR3 DNA is TGTGCCAGCAGCTTATGGGGGGACAGGGCATACAATGAGCAGTTCTTC. Translation gives CASSLWGDRAYNEQFF. Using reference TRBV7-2 and TRBJ2-1 for the parts outside the CDR3, the full variable domain is GAGVSQSPSNKVTEKGKDVELRCDPISGHTALYWYRQSLGQGLEFLIYFQGNSAPDKSGLPSDRFSAERTGGSVSTLTIQRTQQEDSAVYLCASSLWGDRAYNEQFFGPGTRLTVL.

This rearrangement joins TRBV7-9 to TRBJ2-5, with 9 bases matching TRBD1. After removal of 6 bases from V and 5 bases from J, the junction contained 4 bases not matched to a gene. CDR3 length: 13 amino acids. From germline, CDR1 is SEHNR and CDR2 FQNEAQ (reference sequence). The CDR3 region has the DNA TGTGCCAGCAGGGGCGGACAGGGGGAGACCCAGTACTTC. This gives the protein CASRGGQGETQYF.

A word on this clonotype: A much larger clone is a single base away; this may be a read error. This chain links TRBV6-2 or TRBV6-3 with TRBJ2-7, with D tentatively TRBD2 (5 bases). Trimming shortened V by 7 bases and J by 7 bases, and 20 bases separated the two germline ends. The CDR3 has 14 amino acids. Germline loops: CDR1 MNHEY, CDR2 SVGEGT. The CDR3 region is CASTNGWLSGEQYF. The DNA of the CDR3 is TGTGCCAGCACCAACGGATGGTTAAGCGGAGAGCAGTACTTC.

This clonotype occurred a few times. The chain uses TRBV5-6 and TRBJ2-7; D is unresolved. The CDR3 spans 14 residues. CDR1 SGHDT and CDR2 YYEEEE come from the germline V gene. V was shortened by 0 bases and J by 3 bases, with 10 bases between the two germline ends. The chain's CDR3 is CASSLGVGLYEQYF. CDR3 in DNA: TGTGCCAGCAGCTTGGGCGTAGGCCTCTACGAGCAGTACTTC.

With respect to this clonotype: The conserved phenylalanine or tryptophan normally closing the CDR3 is absent here, so this likely arose from a read error. V is TRBV20-1 and J is TRBJ2-1, with 10 positions matching TRBD2. The trim removed 6 bases at V and 12 bases at J, leaving 5 bases unmatched. CDR3 size: 11 residues. Germline V gene lookup returns CDR1 DFQATT and CDR2 SNEGSKA (reference sequence). The chain's CDR3 is CSASSGRRQFS. The CDR3 bases are TGCAGTGCCTCTAGCGGGAGAAGGCAGTTCTCC.

V is TRBV3-1 and J is TRBJ1-5; 8 positions agree with TRBD1. CDR3 length equals 15 residues. With V trimmed by 1 base and J by 5 bases, 4 bases remained unmatched. Germline lookup yields CDR1 LGHDT and CDR2 YNNKEL (reference sequence). The CDR3 nucleotides read TGTGCCAGCAGCCAAGGACAGGGGAGGGATCAGCCCCAGCATTTT. Translation: CASSQGQGRDQPQHF.

This clonotype was seen a few times. This may arise from a read error, as a much more abundant clone is one base away. The chain is built from TRBV29-1 and TRBJ2-5; 10 bases are a match to TRBD1. CDR1 SQVTM and CDR2 ANQGSEA come from the germline V gene. Trimming cost V 6 bases and J 5 bases; bases outside gene matches: 3. The CDR3 is made up of 12 amino acids. The DNA of the CDR3 is TGCAGCGTGGACAGGGGGGACGAGACCCAGTACTTC. Protein sequence: CSVDRGDETQYF.

This clonotype was counted only a few times. The V and J genes are TRBV4-2 and TRBJ2-7; tentative D call: TRBD2 (6 bases). The V gene lost 0 bases and the J gene lost 6 bases, with 18 bases spanning the gap. Germline CDR1 reads LGHNA; CDR2 reads YNFKEQ. This CDR3 has 16 residues. The CDR3 bases are TGTGCCAGCAGCCAAGATTTAGGACGGGTGGGGGGCGAGCAGTACTTC. Translation: CASSQDLGRVGGEQYF.

The chain links TRBV7-3 to TRBJ2-1; 7 positions match TRBD2. Germline CDR1 reads SGHTA; CDR2 reads FQGTGA. This CDR3 has 15 residues. V was pared by 1 base and J by 6 bases, with 6 bases of the junction left unmatched. As DNA, the CDR3 is TGTGCCAGCAGCTTAAGACGGGAGGAAGGCAATGAGCAGTTCTTC. The encoded protein is CASSLRREEGNEQFF.

This clonotype was seen ten or more times. The chain has TRBV18 and TRBJ2-7, with D unresolved. Germline values: CDR1 KGHSH, CDR2 LQKENI. V dropped 3 bases and J dropped 2 bases, with 11 bases sitting between them. This CDR3 has 14 residues. The CDR3 reads CASSPGTDAYEQYF. The CDR3 nucleotides read TGTGCCAGCTCACCGGGAACCGACGCCTACGAGCAGTACTTC.

This chain joins TRBV18 and TRBJ2-2, with TRBD2 matching 9 bases. Trimming at V came to 6 bases and at J to 2 bases, leaving 10 bases not matched to a gene. CDR1 KGHSH and CDR2 LQKENI come from the germline V gene. This CDR3 is 17 amino acids long. The DNA of the CDR3 is TGTGCCAGCTCGCGGACGGTGACTAGCGGTAACACCGGGGAGCTGTTTTTT. Translating gives CASSRTVTSGNTGELFF.